Listed here are 25 T cell receptor beta chains from one sample, sequenced in a study of shared clonotypes between healthy human individuals. Libraries were prepared by immunoSEQ multiplex PCR; TCRdb keeps only in-frame clonotypes and omits some of them. The sample comprises just over 2,000,000 clones, 85% to 95% of which are singletons, and 0.85% to 1.2% rests with the top ten. Naive CD8 cells, CD45RO-negative and positively selected for CCR7, excluded terminally differentiated effector memory CD45RA+ cells. The material sequenced was naive CD8+ T cells sorted from blood. The receptor source for this set is a young man in good health.

The chain carries TRBV6-1 and TRBJ1-2; 8 bases are a match to TRBD1. Germline trimming cut 1 base from V and 4 bases from J; bases unmatched to any gene: 5. Germline V CDR1 and CDR2: MNHNS, SASEGT. The CDR3 contains 15 residues. CDR3 region: CASSEVGTGFYGYTF. The CDR3 region has the DNA TGTGCCAGCAGTGAAGTGGGGACAGGCTTCTATGGCTACACCTTC.

The chain recombines TRBV5-4 with TRBJ2-7; D might be TRBD1 or TRBD2, each matching 7 bases. The CDR3 has 16 residues. The germline V gene has CDR1 SGHNT and CDR2 YYREEE (reference sequence). V lost 4 bases, J lost 4 bases, and 21 bases lay in between. CDR3 region: CASSTKTTGEGYEQYF. CDR3 nucleotide sequence: TGTGCCAGCAGCACCAAAACCACAGGGGAGGGGTACGAGCAGTACTTC.

The rearrangement uses TRBV6-1 and TRBJ2-1; 8 bases align to TRBD2. The CDR3 consists of 16 residues. CDR1 is MNHNS and CDR2 is SASEGT in the germline V gene. Unmatched junction bases numbered 6, after V lost 1 base and J lost 4 bases. Written as DNA, the CDR3 is TGTGCCAGCAGTGAAGAGGACGGGGGGGAATACAATGAGCAGTTCTTC. Its protein is CASSEEDGGEYNEQFF.

The CDR3 DNA reads as TGTGCCAGCTCACCCAGTTCGGGACTAGAATCCGATACGCAGTATTTT. Translated, it gives CASSPSSGLESDTQYF. The gene calls are TRBV18 and TRBJ2-3; 8 bases line up with TRBD2. The CDR3 is 16 residues long. Germline lookup yields CDR1 KGHSH and CDR2 LQKENI. The trim removed 3 bases at V and 6 bases at J, leaving 11 bases unmatched.

This sequence joins TRBV27 and TRBJ2-1; TRBD1 agrees at 8 bases. The CDR3 length is 14 residues. The germline V gene has CDR1 MNHEY and CDR2 SMNVEV (reference sequence). The V segment lost 7 bases and the J segment 5 bases; nucleotides outside the gene matches: 7. CDR3 protein: CASIPGGVHNEQFF. CDR3 in DNA: TGTGCCAGCATCCCAGGGGGCGTCCACAATGAGCAGTTCTTC.

The V call is TRBV4-3, the J call TRBJ1-1; D is undetermined. The germline V and J ends were trimmed by 1 base and 3 bases, with 9 bases remaining between them. Germline loops: CDR1 LGHNA, CDR2 YSLEER. This CDR3 comprises 14 residues. DNA of the CDR3: TGCGCCAGCAGCCAAGGATTGGGCTACACTGAAGCTTTCTTT. This translates into CASSQGLGYTEAFF.

The chain joins TRBV7-9 to TRBJ2-5, with D possibly matching TRBD1 (6 bases). Looked up from germline, CDR1 is SEHNR and CDR2 is FQNEAQ (reference sequence). The CDR3 has 15 amino acids. Deletions cut 4 bases from V and 1 base from J, with 13 bases between. As DNA, the CDR3 is TGTGCCAGCAGCTCTCCCAAGGACAGCCAAGAGACCCAGTACTTC. Amino acid sequence: CASSSPKDSQETQYF. The full variable domain, completed using reference TRBV7-9 and TRBJ2-5, is DTGVSQNPRHKITKRGQNVTFRCDPISEHNRLYWYRQTLGQGPEFLTYFQNEAQLEKSRLLSDRFSAERPKGSFSTLEIQRTEQGDSAMYLCASSSPKDSQETQYFGPGTRLLVL.

For this clone: Other DNA sequences in this specimen translate into the identical CDR3. J is TRBJ2-7 and V is TRBV9, with unresolved D. V was cut by 0 bases and J by 0 bases, with 10 bases left in between. In germline, CDR1 is SGDLS, CDR2 YYNGEE. The CDR3 extends over 15 amino acids. The CDR3 sequence is CASSVAGASSYEQYF. CDR3 in DNA: TGTGCCAGCAGCGTAGCTGGTGCCAGCTCCTACGAGCAGTACTTC.

CDR3 DNA: TGTGCCAGCAGCAACAAAGGTGGTACGAACGACGAGCAGTACTTC. Encoded protein: CASSNKGGTNDEQYF. The J gene is TRBJ2-7, the V gene TRBV7-9, with no clear D. V lost 5 bases and J 5 bases, leaving 19 bases between the germline ends. Germline CDR1 is SEHNR and CDR2 is FQNEAQ (reference sequence). The CDR3 has 15 residues.

This chain joins TRBV5-1 and TRBJ2-3, with D unclear. V gave up 2 bases and J gave up 2 bases, with 12 bases separating them. Germline lookup yields CDR1 SGHRS and CDR2 YFSETQ. The CDR3 sequence is 15 residues long. This CDR3 reads CASSLTGRNTDTQYF. Here the CDR3 DNA reads TGCGCCAGCAGCTTAACTGGGCGTAACACAGATACGCAGTATTTT.

The V and J genes are TRBV7-2 and TRBJ1-3; D is uncertain. CDR1 is SGHTA and CDR2 is FQGNSA in the germline V gene. CDR3 length: 14 residues. Trimming removed 2 bases from V and 4 bases from J, with 9 bases in between. CDR3 in DNA: TGTGCCAGCAGCTTAATCGGGAACGGAAACACCATATATTTT. It codes for CASSLIGNGNTIYF.

The chain links TRBV12-5 to TRBJ2-5; 13 bases are shared with TRBD2. This CDR3 is built from 15 residues. Per germline, CDR1 LGHNT and CDR2 FRNRAP. J lost 5 bases, V lost 4 bases, and 4 bases had no gene match. This CDR3 reads CASGWTSGSSETQYF. CDR3 coding DNA: TGTGCTAGTGGTTGGACTAGCGGGAGTTCGGAGACCCAGTACTTC.

This chain connects TRBV4-2 to TRBJ2-7; D is unclear. Germline CDR1 reads LGHNA; CDR2 reads YNFKEQ. Trimming took off 0 bases at V and 3 bases at J, with 12 bases between the two ends. CDR3 length: 15 amino acids. CDR3: CASSQETSPVYEQYF. The CDR3 DNA sequence: TGTGCCAGCAGCCAAGAAACAAGCCCGGTCTACGAGCAGTACTTC.

The rearrangement uses TRBV2 and TRBJ2-5, with D uncertain. The J call may be in error: the DNA end matches TRBJ2-7 better. CDR3 length: 12 residues. Germline-derived CDR1 and CDR2 are SNHLY and FYNNEI. CDR3 protein: CASSEWGYEQYF. The CDR3 DNA sequence: TGTGCCAGCAGTGAATGGGGCTACGAGCAGTACTTC.

The chain has TRBV6-1 and TRBJ2-5, with unresolved D. The CDR3 spans 14 residues. CDR1 and CDR2 (germline): MNHNS, SASEGT. Deletions cut 11 bases from V and 0 bases from J, with 16 bases between. The CDR3 nucleotides are TGTGCCTCACTGGGGTCACTTTACCAAGAGACCCAGTACTTC. Translated, it gives CASLGSLYQETQYF.

This clone was detected once. This chain uses TRBV10-3 with TRBJ1-5; D remains ambiguous. The CDR3 consists of 16 residues. V was cut by 2 bases and J by 0 bases, with 11 bases left in between. The germline V gene encodes CDR1 ENHRY and CDR2 SYGVKD. The CDR3 DNA is TGTGCCATCAGTGAGGCTTCGGCAGATAGCAATCAGCCCCAGCATTTT. Translating it yields CAISEASADSNQPQHF.

This sequence joins TRBV6-5 and TRBJ1-5; weak D call: TRBD1 (5 bases). V dropped 1 base and J dropped 1 base, with 5 bases sitting between them. The CDR3 has 14 residues. Germline loops: CDR1 MNHEY, CDR2 SVGAGI. CDR3: CASSYWDSNQPQHF. In DNA form, the CDR3 reads TGTGCCAGCAGTTACTGGGACAGCAATCAGCCCCAGCATTTT.

As to this clone: This sample also contains other DNA sequences that code for the same CDR3. The genes are TRBV9 and TRBJ1-1; possible D gene TRBD1, 5 bases. The CDR3 contains 14 residues. Per germline, CDR1 SGDLS and CDR2 YYNGEE. Trimming removed 0 bases from V and 0 bases from J, with 6 bases in between. In DNA, the CDR3 is TGTGCCAGCAGCGTAGAGGGGCTGAACACTGAAGCTTTCTTT. Translated: CASSVEGLNTEAFF.

The CDR3 region is CASSVEERQETQYF. CDR3 sequence (DNA): TGTGCCAGCAGCGTAGAGGAGAGGCAAGAGACCCAGTACTTC. This rearrangement joins TRBV9 to TRBJ2-5; D uncertain. Trimming took 0 bases from V and 2 from J, leaving 8 bases between them. Per the germline V gene, CDR1 is SGDLS and CDR2 is YYNGEE. The CDR3 contains 14 residues. Complete variable domain (other parts from reference TRBV9 and TRBJ2-5): DSGVTQTPKHLITATGQRVTLRCSPRSGDLSVYWYQQSLDQGLQFLIQYYNGEERAKGNILERFSAQQFPDLHSELNLSSLELGDSALYFCASSVEERQETQYFGPGTRLLVL.

The count of this clone is one. This chain connects TRBV19 to TRBJ1-5, with TRBD1 as a possible D gene (5 bases). This CDR3 region has 15 residues. V was trimmed by 1 base and J by 0 bases, leaving 7 bases between them. Germline-derived CDR1 and CDR2 are LNHDA and SQIVND (reference sequence). CDR3 region: CASSIAGISNQPQHF. Written as DNA, the CDR3 is TGTGCCAGTAGTATAGCAGGGATTAGCAATCAGCCCCAGCATTTT.

A word on this clone: The sample contains more than one DNA sequence encoding this CDR3. This sequence joins TRBV28 and TRBJ1-3, with a weak D call TRBD1 (6 bases). From germline, CDR1 is MDHEN and CDR2 SYDVKM. Deletions cut 6 bases from V and 0 bases from J, with 12 bases between. The CDR3 runs to 15 residues. The DNA for the CDR3 is TGTGCCAGCAGCCTAGACAGGAGCTCTGGAAACACCATATATTTT. Translated, it gives CASSLDRSSGNTIYF.

The chain joins TRBV11-2 to TRBJ2-7; D is uncertain. There are 12 residues in the CDR3. CDR1 is SGHAT and CDR2 is FQNNGV in the germline V gene. Trimming removed 1 base from V and 6 bases from J, with 7 bases in between. The CDR3 region has the DNA TGTGCCAGCAGCTTAGTGCACTTCGAGCAGTACTTC. Translated, it gives CASSLVHFEQYF.

The chain links TRBV14 to TRBJ2-1, with 12 bases lining up with TRBD2. The CDR3 covers 16 residues. Germline-derived CDR1 and CDR2 are SGHDN and FVKESK. V gave up 4 bases and J gave up 7 bases; unmatched junction bases: 8. Written as DNA, the CDR3 is TGTGCCAGCAGCCGACTAGCGGGAGTGTCCGGGAATGAGCAGTTCTTC. Protein product: CASSRLAGVSGNEQFF.

The chain couples TRBV12-2 to TRBJ2-6; TRBD1 is the table's D call, not checked against the DNA. TRBV12-2 is flagged as a pseudogene. The CDR3 contains 20 residues. The CDR3 nucleotides are TGTGCAAGTCGCCTAGACGGCGGGACAGTCCGATTCTCTGGGGCCAACGTCCTGACTTTC. This gives the protein CASRLDGGTVRFSGANVLTF.

The chain uses TRBV6-4 and TRBJ2-3, with D uncertain. The CDR3 sequence is 14 residues long. The V gene's germline CDR1 is MRHNA and CDR2 SNTAGT. V lost 3 bases to trimming and J lost 2 bases, with 9 bases between them. CDR3 nucleotides: TGTGCCAGCAGTGAAAGGCAGGACACAGATACGCAGTATTTT. Protein product: CASSERQDTDTQYF.